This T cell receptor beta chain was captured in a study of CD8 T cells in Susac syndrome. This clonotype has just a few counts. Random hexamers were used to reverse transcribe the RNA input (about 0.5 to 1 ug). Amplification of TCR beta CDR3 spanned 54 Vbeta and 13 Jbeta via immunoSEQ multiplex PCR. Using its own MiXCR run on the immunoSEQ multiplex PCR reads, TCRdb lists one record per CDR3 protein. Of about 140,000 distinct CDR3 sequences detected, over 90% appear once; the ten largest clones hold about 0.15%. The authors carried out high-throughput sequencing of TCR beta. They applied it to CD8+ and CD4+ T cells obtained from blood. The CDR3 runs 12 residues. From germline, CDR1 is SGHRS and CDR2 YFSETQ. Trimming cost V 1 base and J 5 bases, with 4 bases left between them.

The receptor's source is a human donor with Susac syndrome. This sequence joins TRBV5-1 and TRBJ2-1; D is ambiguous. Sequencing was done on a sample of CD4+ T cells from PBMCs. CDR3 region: CASSLTHNEQFF. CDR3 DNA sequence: TGCGCCAGCAGCTTGACTCACAATGAGCAGTTCTTC.